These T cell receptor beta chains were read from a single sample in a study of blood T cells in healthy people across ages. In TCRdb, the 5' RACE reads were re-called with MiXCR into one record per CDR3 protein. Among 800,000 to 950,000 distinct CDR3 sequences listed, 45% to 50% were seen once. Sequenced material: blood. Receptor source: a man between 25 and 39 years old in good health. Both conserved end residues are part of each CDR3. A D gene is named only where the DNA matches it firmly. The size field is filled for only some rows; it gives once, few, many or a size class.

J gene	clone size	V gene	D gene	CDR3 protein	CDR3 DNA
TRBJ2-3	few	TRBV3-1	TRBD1	CASSPRQGTVGTDTQYF	TGTGCCAGCAGCCCCCGACAGGGAACGGTAGGCACAGATACGCAGTATTTT
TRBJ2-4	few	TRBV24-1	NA	CATSDHMDRLAKNIQYF	TGTGCCACCAGTGACCATATGGACAGACTAGCCAAAAACATTCAGTACTTC
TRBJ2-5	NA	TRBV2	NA	CASSPTEYQETQYF	TGTGCCAGCAGTCCCACTGAGTACCAAGAGACCCAGTACTTC
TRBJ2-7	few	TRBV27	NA	CASVGRYEQYF	TGTGCCAGCGTGGGGCGCTACGAGCAGTACTTC
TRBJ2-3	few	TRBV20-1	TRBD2	CSAVTPLAGKSDTQYF	TGCAGTGCTGTCACCCCACTAGCGGGGAAGTCAGATACGCAGTATTTT
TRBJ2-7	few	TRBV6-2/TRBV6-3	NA	CASSYSNDEQYF	TGTGCCAGCAGTTACTCGAACGACGAGCAGTACTTC
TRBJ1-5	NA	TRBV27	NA	CASSPGLYQPQHF	TGTGCCAGCTCACCAGGGCTCTATCAGCCCCAGCATTTT
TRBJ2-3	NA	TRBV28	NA	CASSFRGFTDTQYF	TGTGCCAGCAGTTTCCGGGGCTTCACAGATACGCAGTATTTT
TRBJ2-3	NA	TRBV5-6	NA	CASSLTSSPDTQYF	TGTGCCAGCAGCTTGACTAGCTCGCCAGATACGCAGTATTTT
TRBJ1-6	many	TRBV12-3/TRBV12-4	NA	CASSLRPPGRTTSSYNSPLHF	TGTGCCAGCAGTTTACGCCCCCCGGGACGGACAACGAGCTCCTATAATTCACCCCTCCACTTT
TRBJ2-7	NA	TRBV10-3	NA	CAISGGGRNTYEQYF	TGTGCCATCAGTGGAGGTGGACGGAACACCTACGAGCAGTACTTC
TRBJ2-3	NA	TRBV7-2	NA	CASSLDPGGRTDTQYF	TGTGCCAGCAGCTTAGACCCGGGGGGCCGCACAGATACGCAGTATTTT
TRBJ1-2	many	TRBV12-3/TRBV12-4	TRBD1	CASSPRGQSYGYTF	TGTGCCAGCAGTCCGCGGGGACAGAGCTATGGCTACACCTTC
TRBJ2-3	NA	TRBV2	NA	CASPVSRTDTQYF	TGTGCCAGCCCCGTATCACGCACAGATACGCAGTATTTT
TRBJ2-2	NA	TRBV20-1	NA	CSARGDWGGGTGELFF	TGCAGTGCTAGGGGAGACTGGGGCGGCGGCACCGGGGAGCTGTTTTTT
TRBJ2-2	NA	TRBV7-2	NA	CASSPRVSVNTGELFF	TGTGCCAGCAGCCCCCGTGTGTCGGTGAACACCGGGGAGCTGTTTTTT
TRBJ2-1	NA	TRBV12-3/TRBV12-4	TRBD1	CASTRTGNTEQFF	TGTGCCAGCACAAGGACAGGGAACACTGAGCAGTTCTTC
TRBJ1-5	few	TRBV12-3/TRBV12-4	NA	CASSLGGQNSNQPQHF	TGTGCCAGCAGTTTGGGGGGGCAAAATAGCAATCAGCCCCAGCATTTT
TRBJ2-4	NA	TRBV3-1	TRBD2	CASSQLAGLSYF	TGTGCCAGCAGCCAACTAGCGGGGCTGTCGTACTTC
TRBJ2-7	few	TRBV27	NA	CASSRWGEGNYEQYF	TGTGCCAGCAGTAGATGGGGTGAGGGGAACTACGAGCAGTACTTC
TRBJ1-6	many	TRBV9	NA	CASSVGGNDNSPLHF	TGTGCCAGCAGCGTAGGAGGTAACGATAATTCACCCCTCCACTTT
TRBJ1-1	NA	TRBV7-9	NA	CASSPANLNTEAFF	TGTGCCAGCAGCCCAGCCAACCTGAACACTGAAGCTTTCTTT
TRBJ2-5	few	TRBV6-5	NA	CASSYARGRETQYF	TGTGCCAGCAGTTACGCGCGGGGCCGGGAGACCCAGTACTTC
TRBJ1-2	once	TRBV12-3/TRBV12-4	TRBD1	CASSQKGQLYGYTF	TGTGCCAGCAGTCAGAAGGGACAGCTCTATGGCTACACCTTC
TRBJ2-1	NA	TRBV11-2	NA	CASSLRADLSYNEQFF	TGTGCCAGCAGCTTAAGGGCGGACCTCTCCTACAATGAGCAGTTCTTC
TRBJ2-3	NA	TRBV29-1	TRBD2	CSAPTSGGVGDTQYF	TGCAGCGCCCCGACTAGCGGGGGGGTCGGAGATACGCAGTATTTT
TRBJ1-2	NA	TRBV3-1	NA	CASSQDILSAYIYGYTF	TGTGCCAGCAGCCAAGATATCCTTTCGGCCTACATCTATGGCTACACCTTC
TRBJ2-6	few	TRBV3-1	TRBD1	CASSQPQGAGANVLTF	TGTGCCAGCAGCCAGCCACAGGGGGCTGGGGCCAACGTCCTGACTTTC
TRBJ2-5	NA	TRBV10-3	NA	CTLRGPGSGEQYF	TGTACCCTTAGAGGACCCGGTAGTGGAGAGCAGTACTTC
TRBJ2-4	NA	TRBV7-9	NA	CASSLPGLQNIQYF	TGTGCCAGCAGCCTTCCCGGGTTACAAAACATTCAGTACTTC
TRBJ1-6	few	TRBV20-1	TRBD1	CSARLGQSQHSPLHF	TGCAGTGCTAGATTGGGACAGAGCCAACATTCACCCCTCCACTTT
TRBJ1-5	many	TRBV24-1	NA	CATSPTGIDNQPQHF	TGTGCCACCAGCCCTACAGGGATTGACAATCAGCCCCAGCATTTT
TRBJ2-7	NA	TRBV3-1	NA	CASSPEIRDGAYEQYF	TGTGCCAGCAGCCCAGAGATCCGGGACGGAGCCTACGAGCAGTACTTC
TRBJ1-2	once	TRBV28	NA	CASSSPGRGRVYGYTF	TGTGCCAGCAGTTCTCCGGGCCGGGGGCGCGTCTATGGCTACACCTTC
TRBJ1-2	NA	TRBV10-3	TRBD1	CAISDPTGGFNYGYTF	TGTGCCATCAGTGATCCGACAGGGGGGTTTAACTATGGCTACACCTTC
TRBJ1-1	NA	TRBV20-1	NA	CSARVQDANTEAFF	TGCAGTGCTAGAGTTCAAGACGCAAACACTGAAGCTTTCTTT
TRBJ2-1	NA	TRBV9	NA	CASSVEGSGNDEQFF	TGTGCCAGCAGCGTAGAAGGGTCCGGGAACGATGAGCAGTTCTTC
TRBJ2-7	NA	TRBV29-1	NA	CSVAPRFTRLDYEQYF	TGCAGCGTTGCTCCCAGGTTCACCCGTCTCGACTACGAGCAGTACTTC
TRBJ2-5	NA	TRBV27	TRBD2	CASSFKRGGPGTQYF	TGTGCCAGCAGTTTCAAGCGGGGGGGCCCGGGGACCCAGTACTTC